This T cell receptor beta chain was sequenced for a study of identical twins. A universal primer binding site was introduced by template switching. The final cDNA contained unique molecular identifiers. TCRdb re-derived calls from the 5' RACE reads in MiXCR, one entry per CDR3 protein. The sample yields 450,000 or so distinct CDR3 sequences, 24% seen once. Donors were all healthy Caucasians. These data were also filed under a second study, of T cells expressing NK-cell markers.

The sequenced material came from CD4+ T cells sorted from blood. This receptor was identified in a woman between 18 and 29 years old in good health.

CDR3 bases: TGCAGCGTCGCGGGGGCTAGCGGGATAGGCGAGCAGTTCTTC. Translating gives CSVAGASGIGEQFF. The chain employs TRBV29-1 and TRBJ2-1; the match to TRBD2 covers 9 bases. This CDR3 has 14 residues. Germline V CDR1 and CDR2: SQVTM, ANQGSEA. J lost 10 bases, V lost 6 bases, and 13 bases had no gene match.